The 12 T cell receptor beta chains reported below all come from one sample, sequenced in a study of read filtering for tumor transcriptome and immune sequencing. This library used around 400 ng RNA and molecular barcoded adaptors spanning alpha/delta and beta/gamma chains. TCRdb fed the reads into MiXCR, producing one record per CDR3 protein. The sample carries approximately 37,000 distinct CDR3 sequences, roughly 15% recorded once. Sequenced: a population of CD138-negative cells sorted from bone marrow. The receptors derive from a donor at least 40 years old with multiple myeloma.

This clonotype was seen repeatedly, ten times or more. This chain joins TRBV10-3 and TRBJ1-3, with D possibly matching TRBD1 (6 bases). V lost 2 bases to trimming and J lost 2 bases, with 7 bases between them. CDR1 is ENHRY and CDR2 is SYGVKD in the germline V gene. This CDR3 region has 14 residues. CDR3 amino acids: CAISEGTTGNTIYF. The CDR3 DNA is TGTGCCATCAGTGAGGGGACAACTGGAAACACCATATATTTT.

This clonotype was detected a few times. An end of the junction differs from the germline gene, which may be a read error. CDR3 nucleotide sequence: TGTGCCAGCAGCGCAACTTCCTACAAGGAGCAGTTCTTC. This encodes CASSATSYKEQFF. The rearrangement joins TRBV9 to TRBJ2-1, with D hard to call. The length of the CDR3 is 13 residues. CDR1 SGDLS and CDR2 YYNGEE come from the germline V gene.

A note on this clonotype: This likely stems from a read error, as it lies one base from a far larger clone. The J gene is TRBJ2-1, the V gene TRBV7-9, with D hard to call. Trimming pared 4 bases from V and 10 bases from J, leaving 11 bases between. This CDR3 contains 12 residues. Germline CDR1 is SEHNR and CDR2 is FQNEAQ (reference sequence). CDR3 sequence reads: CASSSLYYEQFF. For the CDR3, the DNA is TGTGCCAGCAGCTCTCTGTATTACGAGCAGTTCTTC. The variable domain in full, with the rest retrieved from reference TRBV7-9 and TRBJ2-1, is DTGVSQNPRHKITKRGQNVTFRCDPISEHNRLYWYRQTLGQGPEFLTYFQNEAQLEKSRLLSDRFSAERPKGSFSTLEIQRTEQGDSAMYLCASSSLYYEQFFGPGTRLTVL.

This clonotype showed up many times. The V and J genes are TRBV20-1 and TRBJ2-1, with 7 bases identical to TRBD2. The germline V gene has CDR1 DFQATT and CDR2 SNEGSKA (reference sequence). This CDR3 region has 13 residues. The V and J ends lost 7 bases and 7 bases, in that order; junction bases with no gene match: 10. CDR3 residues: CSVSSGVQNEQFF. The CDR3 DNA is TGCAGTGTCTCCAGCGGGGTACAGAATGAGCAGTTCTTC.

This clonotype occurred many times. In DNA, the CDR3 is TGTGCCAGCTCACCAGGGGAGGCGCAGGCAGCCTACTCCTACGAGCAGTACTTC. Its protein product is CASSPGEAQAAYSYEQYF. The V and J genes are TRBV18 and TRBJ2-7; tentatively, D is TRBD2 (6 bases). Deletions cut 2 bases from V and 0 bases from J, with 20 bases between. The CDR3 is 18 amino acids. Per the germline V gene, CDR1 is KGHSH and CDR2 is LQKENI.

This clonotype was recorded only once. The CDR3 sequence is CATSETLAEGYQETQYF. DNA for the CDR3: TGTGCCACCAGTGAGACCTTGGCGGAGGGATACCAAGAGACCCAGTACTTC. This chain uses TRBV24-1 with TRBJ2-5; TRBD2 might be the D (6 bases). The length of the CDR3 is 17 residues. Per germline, CDR1 KGHDR and CDR2 SFDVKD. V gave up 4 bases and J gave up 0 bases, with 17 bases separating them.

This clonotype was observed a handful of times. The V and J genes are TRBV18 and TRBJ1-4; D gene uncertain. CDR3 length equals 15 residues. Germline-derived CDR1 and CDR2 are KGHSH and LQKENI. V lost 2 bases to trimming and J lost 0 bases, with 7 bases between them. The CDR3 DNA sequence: TGTGCCAGCTCACCAGGGCAGACAACTAATGAAAAACTGTTTTTT. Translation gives CASSPGQTTNEKLFF.

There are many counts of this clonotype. The CDR3 is CASSELTGNYGYTF. Written as DNA, the CDR3 is TGTGCCAGCAGTGAACTGACAGGGAACTATGGCTACACCTTC. This chain uses TRBV2 with TRBJ1-2; 7 bases fit TRBD1. The CDR3 is 14 residues long. In germline, CDR1 is SNHLY, CDR2 FYNNEI. V trimming: 2 bases; J trimming: 2 bases; junction bases outside the gene matches: 2.

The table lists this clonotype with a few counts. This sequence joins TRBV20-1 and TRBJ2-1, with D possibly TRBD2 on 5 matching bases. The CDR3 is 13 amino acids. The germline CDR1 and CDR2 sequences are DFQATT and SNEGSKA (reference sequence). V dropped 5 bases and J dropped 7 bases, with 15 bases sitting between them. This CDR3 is CSAPRASGNEQFF. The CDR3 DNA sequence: TGCAGTGCTCCCCGAGCTTCGGGGAATGAGCAGTTCTTC.

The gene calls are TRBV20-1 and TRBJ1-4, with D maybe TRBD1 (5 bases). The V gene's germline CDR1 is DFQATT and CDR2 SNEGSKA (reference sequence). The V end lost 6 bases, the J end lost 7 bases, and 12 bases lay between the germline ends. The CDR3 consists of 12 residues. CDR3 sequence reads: CSAGRRGEKLFF. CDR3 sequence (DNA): TGCAGTGCGGGGCGGAGGGGTGAAAAACTGTTTTTT.

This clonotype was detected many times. This CDR3 is CASSLVGNYGYTF. For the CDR3, the DNA is TGTGCCAGCAGTTTAGTGGGTAACTATGGCTACACCTTC. The chain recombines TRBV12-3 or TRBV12-4 with TRBJ1-2; D unclear. The CDR3 spans 13 residues. The ends were cut back, 1 base at V and 1 base at J, with 4 bases in the middle.

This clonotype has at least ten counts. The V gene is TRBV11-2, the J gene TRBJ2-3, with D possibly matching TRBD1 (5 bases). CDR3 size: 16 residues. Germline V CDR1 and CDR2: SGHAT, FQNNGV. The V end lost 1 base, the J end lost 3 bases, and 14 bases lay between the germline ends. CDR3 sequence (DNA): TGTGCCAGCAGCTTAGGTCAGGGTGGCGTGACAGATACGCAGTATTTT. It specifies CASSLGQGGVTDTQYF.